This TCR beta chain was captured in a study of blood T cell repertoires in COVID-19. Germline V gene data show CDR1 as LNHDA and CDR2 as SQIVND (reference sequence). This CDR3 contains 11 residues. Trimming shortened V by 9 bases and J by 1 base, and 4 bases separated the two germline ends. Sequencing was performed with immunoSEQ multiplex PCR; in TCRdb, only in-frame clones are kept and a portion is missing. Counted here are 55,000 to 80,000 clones, around 87% occurring once; the ten biggest clones make up approximately 1%. This clonotype originated in a man between 65 and 80 years old with acute or convalescent COVID-19. V is TRBV19 and J is TRBJ2-1; D is undetermined. The sequenced sample consisted of peripheral blood. The chain's CDR3 is CASASYNEQFF. CDR3 in DNA: TGTGCCAGCGCGTCCTACAATGAGCAGTTCTTC.